This is a list of T cell receptor beta chains from one sample in a study of CD8+ T cells in alopecia areata. Profiling relied on immunoSEQ multiplex PCR, and the TCRdb table lists in-frame clones only, not all of them. This table holds 110,000 or so clones, less than 70% found once. Sequencing used CD4+ T cells sorted from blood, obtained at week 24, from a patient treated with tofacitinib. The receptor source for this set is a human donor with alopecia areata. The CDR3 runs from the conserved cysteine through the conserved F or W.

J gene: TRBJ2-7
V gene: TRBV7-2
CDR3 protein: CASGGQGNNEQYF

J gene: TRBJ1-1
V gene: TRBV11-2
CDR3 protein: CASSSAGQLEAFF

J gene: TRBJ1-4
V gene: TRBV27
CDR3 protein: CASSYRENEKLFF

J gene: TRBJ1-1
V gene: TRBV5-4
CDR3 protein: CASSPRTGASTEAFF

J gene: TRBJ1-4
V gene: TRBV14
CDR3 protein: CASSQWGSIDEKLFF

J gene: TRBJ1-6
V gene: TRBV5-4
CDR3 protein: CASSSSGTYNSPLHF

J gene: TRBJ2-7
V gene: TRBV20-1
CDR3 protein: CSPPGEQYF

J gene: TRBJ2-7
V gene: TRBV7-9
CDR3 protein: CASRAGTGAFPYEQYF

J gene: TRBJ2-5
V gene: TRBV18
CDR3 protein: CASSPLQETQYF

J gene: TRBJ1-5
V gene: TRBV4-1
CDR3 protein: CASSQVEPGGDQPQHF

J gene: TRBJ1-2
V gene: TRBV6-5
CDR3 protein: CASSYQGYTF

J gene: TRBJ1-5
V gene: TRBV6-6
CDR3 protein: CASLRDRWGSQPQHF

J gene: TRBJ2-4
V gene: TRBV5-1
CDR3 protein: CASSKGTSGGGDIQYF

J gene: TRBJ1-2
V gene: TRBV14
CDR3 protein: CASSQTGQGYGYTF

J gene: TRBJ2-5
V gene: TRBV7-2
CDR3 protein: CASSRAQETQYF

J gene: TRBJ1-2
V gene: TRBV27
CDR3 protein: CASREGAKGYTF

J gene: TRBJ2-5
V gene: TRBV6-5
CDR3 protein: CASSAWDTSQETQYF

J gene: TRBJ2-1
V gene: TRBV11-1
CDR3 protein: CASSLGQGSYNEQFF

J gene: TRBJ1-2
V gene: TRBV29-1
CDR3 protein: CSVERPNYGYTF

J gene: TRBJ2-1
V gene: TRBV5-4
CDR3 protein: CASSYRDRGYEQFF

J gene: TRBJ2-5
V gene: TRBV7-9
CDR3 protein: CASSSNEETQYF

J gene: TRBJ1-1
V gene: TRBV29-1
CDR3 protein: CSGRQGTEAFF

J gene: TRBJ1-1
V gene: TRBV29-1
CDR3 protein: CSVGQVGTEAFF

J gene: TRBJ2-7
V gene: TRBV2
CDR3 protein: CASSAGTGVSEQYF

J gene: TRBJ2-7
V gene: TRBV23-1
CDR3 protein: CASSQEESSYEQYF

J gene: TRBJ2-7
V gene: TRBV30
CDR3 protein: CAWSVAERGEQYF

J gene: TRBJ1-2
V gene: TRBV25-1
CDR3 protein: CASSESMTGRGYGYTF

J gene: TRBJ1-3
V gene: TRBV11-2
CDR3 protein: CASSPARVTIYF

J gene: TRBJ1-1
V gene: TRBV30
CDR3 protein: CAWSVQGPAEAFF

J gene: TRBJ1-1
V gene: TRBV6-6
CDR3 protein: CASSWDSFNTEAFF

J gene: TRBJ2-5
V gene: TRBV29-1
CDR3 protein: CTYRGEGETQYF

J gene: TRBJ2-2
V gene: TRBV7-9
CDR3 protein: CASSLSWKIGELFF

J gene: TRBJ2-7
V gene: TRBV18
CDR3 protein: CASSPGLVAYEQYF

J gene: TRBJ1-3
V gene: TRBV29-1
CDR3 protein: CSAGTGLSTIYF

J gene: TRBJ2-3
V gene: TRBV4-2
CDR3 protein: CASSQEMAGGLADTQYF

J gene: TRBJ1-1
V gene: TRBV5-1
CDR3 protein: CASSLQGEAFF

J gene: TRBJ2-7
V gene: TRBV27
CDR3 protein: CASSSRTSGGALRFHEQYF

J gene: TRBJ2-7
V gene: TRBV10-3
CDR3 protein: CAISESDPPAYEQYF

J gene: TRBJ2-2
V gene: TRBV2
CDR3 protein: CASRRQGTNTGELFF

J gene: TRBJ2-5
V gene: TRBV29-1
CDR3 protein: CSVEMVGGGGETQYF

J gene: TRBJ1-5
V gene: TRBV7-9
CDR3 protein: CASSLSPNQPQHF

J gene: TRBJ2-5
V gene: TRBV2
CDR3 protein: CASKRSGGQETQYF

J gene: TRBJ1-3
V gene: TRBV30
CDR3 protein: CAWSVPGAAGNTIYF

J gene: TRBJ2-5
V gene: TRBV27
CDR3 protein: CATRLGNQETQYF

J gene: TRBJ1-2
V gene: TRBV9
CDR3 protein: CASSPDRDTIYGYTF

J gene: TRBJ2-5
V gene: TRBV7-8
CDR3 protein: CASSLDYRTSGGAPAMAYF